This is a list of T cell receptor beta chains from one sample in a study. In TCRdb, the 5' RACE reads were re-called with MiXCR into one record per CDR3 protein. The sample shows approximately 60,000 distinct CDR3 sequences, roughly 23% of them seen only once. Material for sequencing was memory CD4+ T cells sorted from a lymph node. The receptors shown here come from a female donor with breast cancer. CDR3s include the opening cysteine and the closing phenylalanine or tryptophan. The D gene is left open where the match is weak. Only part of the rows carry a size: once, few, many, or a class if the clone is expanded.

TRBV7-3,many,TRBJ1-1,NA,TGTGCCAGCAGCTTGGACCCTAAGGCTGACATAGCTTTCTTT,CASSLDPKADIAFF
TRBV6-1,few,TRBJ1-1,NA,TGTGCCAGCCAAGTCCAGGGCACTGAAGCTTTCTTT,CASQVQGTEAFF
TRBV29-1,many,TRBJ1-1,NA,TGCAGCGTCATCAGGGGCGACACTGAAGCTTTCTTT,CSVIRGDTEAFF
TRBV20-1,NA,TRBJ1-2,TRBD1,TGCAGTGCTAGCCGGGACAGGGATTTAGATGGCTACACCTTC,CSASRDRDLDGYTF
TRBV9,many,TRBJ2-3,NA,TGTGCCAGCAGCGCCATTCGAGGGTTGGCAGATACGCAGTATTTT,CASSAIRGLADTQYF
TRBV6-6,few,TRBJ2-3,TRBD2,TGTGCCACCAAGACCGGGACTAGAGGGGCAGATACGCAGTATTTT,CATKTGTRGADTQYF
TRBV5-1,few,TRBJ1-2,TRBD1,TGCGCCAGCAGCTTGGCGGAAGGACAGGCCCCTGGCTACACCTTC,CASSLAEGQAPGYTF
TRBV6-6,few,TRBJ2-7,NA,TGTGCCAGCAGTTACTCTTCAGGTCGGGACGAGCAGTACTTC,CASSYSSGRDEQYF
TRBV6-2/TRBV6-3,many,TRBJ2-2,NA,TGTGCCAGCAGTCCACCCACCGGGGAGCTGTTTTTT,CASSPPTGELFF
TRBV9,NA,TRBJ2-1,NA,TGTGCCAGCAGCGTAGTCGGGGAGTCCTACAATGAGCAGTTCTTC,CASSVVGESYNEQFF
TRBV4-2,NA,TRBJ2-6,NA,TGTGCCAGCAGCCCAAGGGAAGCTGGGGCCAACGTCCTGACTTTC,CASSPREAGANVLTF
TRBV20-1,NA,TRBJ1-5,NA,TGCAGTGCTGGGGCAGGGCGGGAGCCCCAGCATTTT,CSAGAGREPQHF
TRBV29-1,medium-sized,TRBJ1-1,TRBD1,TGCAGCGCCCGCCCGACAGGGATCGACACTGAAGCTTTCTTT,CSARPTGIDTEAFF
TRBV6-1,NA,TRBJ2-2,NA,TGTGCCAGCAGGAACAGTTGGGTCGGGGAGCTGTTTTTT,CASRNSWVGELFF
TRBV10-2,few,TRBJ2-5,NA,TGCGCCAGCAAAAACGACGGGTTAGAGACCCAGTACTTC,CASKNDGLETQYF
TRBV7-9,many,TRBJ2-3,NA,TGTGCCAGCAGCTTACCAGAGACTAGTAGCACAGATACGCAGTATTTT,CASSLPETSSTDTQYF
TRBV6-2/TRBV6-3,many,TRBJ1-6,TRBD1,TGTGCCAGCACTGAACAGGGGAGGTCTTCACCCCTCCACTTT,CASTEQGRSSPLHF
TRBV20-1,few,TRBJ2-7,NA,TGCAGTGCTAGGGGGGTATACTACGAGCAGTACTTC,CSARGVYYEQYF